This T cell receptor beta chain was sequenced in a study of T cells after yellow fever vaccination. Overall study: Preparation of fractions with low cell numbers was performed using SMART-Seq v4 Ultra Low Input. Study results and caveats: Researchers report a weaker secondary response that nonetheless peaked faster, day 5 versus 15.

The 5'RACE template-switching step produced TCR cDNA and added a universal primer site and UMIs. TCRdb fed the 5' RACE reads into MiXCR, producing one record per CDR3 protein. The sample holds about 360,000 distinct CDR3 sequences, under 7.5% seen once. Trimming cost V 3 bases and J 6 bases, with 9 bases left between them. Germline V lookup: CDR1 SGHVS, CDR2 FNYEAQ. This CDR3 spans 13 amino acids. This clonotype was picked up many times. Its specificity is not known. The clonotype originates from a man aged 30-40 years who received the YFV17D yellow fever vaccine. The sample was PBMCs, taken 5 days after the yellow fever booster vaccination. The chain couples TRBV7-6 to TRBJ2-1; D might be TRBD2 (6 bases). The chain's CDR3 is CASSLLEGNEQFF. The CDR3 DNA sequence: TGTGCCAGCAGCTTGCTGGAGGGCAATGAGCAGTTCTTC.